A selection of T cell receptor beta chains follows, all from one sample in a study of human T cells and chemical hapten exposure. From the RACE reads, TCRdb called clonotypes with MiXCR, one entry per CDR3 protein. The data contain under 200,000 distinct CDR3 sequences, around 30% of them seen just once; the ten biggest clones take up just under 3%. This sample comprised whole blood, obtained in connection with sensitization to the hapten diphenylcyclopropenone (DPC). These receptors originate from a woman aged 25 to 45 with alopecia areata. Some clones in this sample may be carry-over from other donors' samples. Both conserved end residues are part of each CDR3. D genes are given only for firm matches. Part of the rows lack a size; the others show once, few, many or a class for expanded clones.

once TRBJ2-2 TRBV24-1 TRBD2 CATSDLSSGRWSGELFF TGTGCCACCAGTGATTTGTCTAGCGGGAGATGGAGCGGGGAGCTGTTTTTT
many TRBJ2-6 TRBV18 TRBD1 CASSPIGTGRNSGANVLTF TGTGCCAGCTCACCTATAGGGACAGGCCGCAACTCTGGGGCCAACGTCCTGACTTTC
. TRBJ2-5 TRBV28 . CASSAGLLKTQYF TGTGCCAGCAGTGCCGGACTATTGAAGACCCAGTACTTC
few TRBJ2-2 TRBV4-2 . CASSLPRDTTGELFF TGTGCCAGCAGCCTCCCCAGGGACACCACCGGGGAGCTGTTTTTT
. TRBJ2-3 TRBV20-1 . CSAPPRLGDTQYF TGCAGTGCCCCCCCAAGGTTGGGAGATACGCAGTATTTT
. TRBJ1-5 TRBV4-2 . CASSQDVGIRNQPQHF TGTGCCAGCAGCCAAGATGTCGGCATAAGAAATCAGCCCCAGCATTTT
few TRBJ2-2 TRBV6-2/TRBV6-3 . CASSYLAAGELFF TGTGCCAGCAGTTACTTGGCAGCCGGGGAGCTGTTTTTT
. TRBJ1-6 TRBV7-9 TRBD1 CASSLGGRQGGSPLHF TGTGCCAGCAGCTTAGGAGGTAGACAGGGCGGCTCACCCCTCCACTTT
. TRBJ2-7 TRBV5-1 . CASSLDHAGYEQYF TGCGCCAGCAGCCTGGACCACGCTGGCTACGAGCAGTACTTC
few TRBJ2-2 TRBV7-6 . CASSLRSANTGELFF TGTGCCAGCAGCTTACGCAGCGCGAACACCGGGGAGCTGTTTTTT
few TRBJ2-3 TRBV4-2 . CASSQGQSADTQYF TGTGCCAGCAGCCAAGGACAGTCCGCAGATACGCAGTATTTT
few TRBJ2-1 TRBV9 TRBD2 CASSVVSGGTPFF TGTGCCAGCAGCGTAGTTAGCGGGGGGACCCCATTCTTC
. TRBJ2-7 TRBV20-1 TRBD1 CSAFRGQDYEQYF TGCAGTGCCTTCAGGGGGCAAGATTACGAGCAGTACTTC
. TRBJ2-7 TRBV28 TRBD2 CASSRLAANYEQYF TGTGCCAGCAGTCGACTAGCGGCTAATTACGAGCAGTACTTC
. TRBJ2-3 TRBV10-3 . CAISEGAKYTDTQYF TGTGCCATCAGTGAGGGCGCCAAGTACACAGATACGCAGTATTTT